Each of the 28 T cell receptor beta chains below was sequenced from the same sample in a study of tumor-infiltrating lymphocytes in primary liver carcinoma. TCR beta cDNA was made from 500 ng total RNA with a constant-region primer. Three nested multiplex PCR rounds, a slightly modified ARM-PCR method, built the TCR beta libraries. TRBV1-TRBV30 forward primers paired with a C-beta reverse primer drove the first two PCR rounds, roughly 9 cycles each. TCRdb re-derived calls from the multiplex PCR reads in MiXCR, one entry per CDR3 protein. The repertoire holds tens of thousands of distinct CDR3 sequences, with over 60% as singletons. Co-extraction of RNA and DNA was performed on roughly 20-34 mg of unsorted bulk tissue. The sequencing sample was made of liver tumor tissue from sampling region 4. The subset here: tumor region T4, right-lateral pole. The source is a man aged 40-55 years with primary liver carcinoma and hepatitis B virus infection.

As for this clonotype: The junction shows a germline mismatch at one end, possibly a read error. The J gene is TRBJ2-7, the V gene TRBV4-3; either TRBD1 or TRBD2 may fit D (6 bases each). CDR1 is LGHNA, CDR2 YSLEER, per germline. The CDR3 is 14 amino acids. CDR3 residues: CASNFADGGYEEYF. As DNA, the CDR3 is TGCGCCAGCAACTTCGCCGACGGGGGCTACGAGGAGTACTTC.

Of note for this clonotype: One junction end does not reproduce the germline sequence, and a read error may be involved. The chain uses TRBV7-9 and TRBJ1-2; D not resolved. Germline CDR1 SEHNR, CDR2 FQNEAQ (reference sequence). The CDR3 covers 10 residues. The CDR3 nucleotides read TGTGCCAGCAGCTTACTCGCCTCGCCCTTC. This sequence encodes CASSLLASPF. The whole variable domain, filled in from reference TRBV7-9 and TRBJ1-2, reads DTGVSQNPRHKITKRGQNVTFRCDPISEHNRLYWYRQTLGQGPEFLTYFQNEAQLEKSRLLSDRFSAERPKGSFSTLEIQRTEQGDSAMYLCASSLLASPFGSGTRLTVV.

This chain uses TRBV6-1 with TRBJ2-5; perhaps TRBD2 as D (5 bases). In germline, CDR1 is MNHNS, CDR2 SASEGT. The CDR3 runs 14 residues. V was trimmed by 6 bases and J by 5 bases, leaving 16 bases between them. Here the CDR3 DNA reads TGTGCCAGCAGAATGGCCTCCTCGGGGGAGACCCAGTACTTC. Its protein is CASRMASSGETQYF.

Worth noting for this clonotype: Its ends do not fully match the called genes, so a read error is possible. The chain employs TRBV29-1 and TRBJ2-2; TRBD2 might be the D (6 bases). The CDR3 sequence is 13 residues long. Germline V CDR1 and CDR2: SQVTM, ANQGSEA. The CDR3 is CSVHREDTGELFF. The CDR3 region has the DNA TGCAGCGTTCATAGGGAGGACACGGGGGAGCTGTTTTTT.

As for this clonotype: Compared with germline, one end of the junction differs, possibly owing to a read error. The chain recombines TRBV29-1 with TRBJ2-5; no firm D call. Germline V lookup: CDR1 SQVTM, CDR2 ANQGSEA. This CDR3 has 12 amino acids. The CDR3 loop is CSFHLQSETQYF. The CDR3 nucleotides are TGCAGCTTCCACCTCCAATCGGAGACTCAGTACTTC. Filled out from reference TRBV29-1 and TRBJ2-5, the complete variable domain reads SAVISQKPSRDICQRGTSLTIQCQVDSQVTMMFWYRQQPGQSLTLIATANQGSEATYESGFVIDKFPISRPNLTFSTLTVSNMSPEDSSIYLCSFHLQSETQYFGPGTRLLVL.

This clonotype showed up many times. V and J are TRBV6-5 and TRBJ1-5; D gene unclear. Germline loops: CDR1 MNHEY, CDR2 SVGAGI. The V and J ends lost 5 bases and 4 bases respectively, with 12 bases between them. This CDR3 comprises 14 residues. The chain's CDR3 is CASSLKGGNQPQHF. The CDR3 DNA follows: TGTGCCAGCAGTCTCAAGGGTGGAAATCAGCCCCAGCATTTT.

This clonotype was seen more than once but under ten times. This may arise from a read error, as a much more abundant clone is one base away. This chain connects TRBV28 to TRBJ2-7; TRBD1 is a possible D gene (6 bases). Trimming stripped 5 bases from V and 0 bases from J, with 17 bases between. Germline V lookup: CDR1 MDHEN, CDR2 SYDVKM. The CDR3 is made up of 16 amino acids. Written as DNA, the CDR3 is TGTGCCAGCAGTAGGAAACAGGGATGGGACTCCTACGAGCAGTACTTC. It is translated as CASSRKQGWDSYEQYF. The full variable domain, with the rest looked up from reference TRBV28 and TRBJ2-7, is DVKVTQSSRYLVKRTGEKVFLECVQDMDHENMFWYRQDPGLGLRLIYFSYDVKMKEKGDIPEGYSVSREKKERFSLILESASTNQTSMYLCASSRKQGWDSYEQYFGPGTRLTVT.

Details on this clonotype: Compared with germline, one end of the junction differs, possibly owing to a read error. The V gene is TRBV5-1, the J gene TRBJ2-1; TRBD2 is a possible D gene (5 bases). CDR1 SGHRS and CDR2 YFSETQ come from the germline V gene. This CDR3 is 14 amino acids long. CDR3 loop: CVSSLGDYEYEHFF. The CDR3 coding sequence is TGCGTCAGCAGCTTGGGTGACTACGAATATGAGCACTTCTTC.

A word on this clonotype: Its ends do not fully match the called genes, so a read error is possible. The chain uses TRBV6-1 and TRBJ1-2; the D is unclear. Germline V lookup: CDR1 MNHNS, CDR2 SASEGT. This CDR3 is 15 amino acids long. Here the CDR3 DNA reads TGTGCCAGCAGCGAAGACCGACCAGCTATCTATGGCTACACCTTC. This gives the protein CASSEDRPAIYGYTF.

V is TRBV29-1 and J is TRBJ2-5; no firm D call. Trimming stripped 8 bases from V and 14 bases from J, with 24 bases between. CDR1 and CDR2 (germline): SQVTM, ANQGSEA. The CDR3 runs 12 residues. The CDR3 reads CSLGLYSYEQYF. The CDR3 coding sequence is TGCAGCCTTGGTCTCTATTCCTACGAGCAATACTTC.

This clonotype was detected only a few times. This rearrangement joins TRBV6-1 to TRBJ1-1, with D unresolved. Germline CDR1 reads MNHNS; CDR2 reads SASEGT. Trimming stripped 3 bases from V and 1 base from J, with 6 bases between. CDR3 length equals 13 residues. CDR3 in DNA: TGTGCCAGCAGTGATGGTAGGAACACTGAAGCTTTCTTT. As protein: CASSDGRNTEAFF.

This clonotype was observed a few times. This rearrangement joins TRBV5-4 to TRBJ2-7; D unresolved. V was shortened by 3 bases and J by 5 bases, with 15 bases between the two germline ends. The CDR3 covers 14 residues. Germline V gene lookup returns CDR1 SGHNT and CDR2 YYREEE (reference sequence). The CDR3 here is CASSSNQEGNEQYF. CDR3 bases: TGTGCCAGCAGCTCTAACCAAGAAGGGAACGAGCAGTACTTC.

The count of this clonotype is one. V usage is TRBV5-1 and J usage is TRBJ2-3; a possible D gene is TRBD2 (5 bases). The germline V gene has CDR1 SGHRS and CDR2 YFSETQ. V lost 5 bases, J lost 11 bases, and 18 bases lay in between. CDR3 size: 13 residues. The CDR3 region has the DNA TGCGCCAGCAGGGGAGCGGTCACAGACATGCAGTATTTT. It specifies CASRGAVTDMQYF.

CDR3 DNA sequence: TGTGCCAGTGGCGGACAGGACGGCGAGCAGTACTTC. It translates to CASGGQDGEQYF. The gene calls are TRBV19 and TRBJ2-7, with 7 nucleotides matching TRBD1. Germline V gene lookup returns CDR1 LNHDA and CDR2 SQIVND (reference sequence). After removal of 8 bases from V and 6 bases from J, the junction contained 7 bases not matched to a gene. This CDR3 spans 12 amino acids.

V usage is TRBV12-1 and J usage is TRBJ1-3. TRBV12-1 is a pseudogene locus. The CDR3 covers 13 residues. The CDR3 spells CASNIPSGNTMYF. The DNA of the CDR3 is TGTGCCAGCAACATCCCCTCTGGAAACACCATGTATTTT.

Of note for this clonotype: No conserved phenylalanine or tryptophan ends this CDR3, so it is likely a read error. CDR3 sequence (DNA): TGCAGCGTACTTGAGACTGAAGCTTTCATT. It is translated as CSVLETEAFI. The rearrangement joins TRBV29-1 to TRBJ1-1; D call uncertain. This CDR3 has 10 residues. Germline V gene sequence: CDR1 SQVTM, CDR2 ANQGSEA. V dropped 6 bases and J dropped 5 bases, with 7 bases sitting between them.

A note on this clonotype: Its ends do not fully match the called genes, so a read error is possible. The V and J genes are TRBV5-6 and TRBJ1-1, with unresolved D. CDR3 size: 13 residues. Germline V gene lookup returns CDR1 SGHDT and CDR2 YYEEEE. The CDR3, as DNA: TGTGCCAGCAACCTTTCGGGTCGACCTGAGGCTTTCTTT. Translating gives CASNLSGRPEAFF.

The chain is built from TRBV29-1 and TRBJ2-1; the D gene could be TRBD1 or TRBD2 (5 bases each). CDR1 SQVTM and CDR2 ANQGSEA come from the germline V gene. V lost 7 bases, J lost 8 bases, and 27 bases lay in between. The CDR3 runs to 16 residues. DNA of the CDR3: TGCAGCGCCATAACATCTGGGACCGGCACTCCCTATGAGCAGTTCTTC. Translation gives CSAITSGTGTPYEQFF.

The chain employs TRBV24-1 and TRBJ1-3; D uncertain. The CDR3 is 15 amino acids. V gave up 7 bases and J gave up 4 bases, with 16 bases separating them. Germline V gene lookup returns CDR1 KGHDR and CDR2 SFDVKD. As DNA, the CDR3 is TGTGCCACCAGCGAATTGGTGACAAAGGGAAACACCATATATTTT. It is translated as CATSELVTKGNTIYF.

The rearrangement links TRBV7-6 to TRBJ2-2; the D gene is possibly TRBD2 (5 bases). V was pared by 1 base and J by 6 bases, with 15 bases between. In germline, CDR1 is SGHVS, CDR2 FNYEAQ. The CDR3 extends over 16 amino acids. The CDR3 spells CASSLVCRGMAGELFF. The CDR3 DNA is TGTGCCAGCAGCTTAGTATGTCGGGGAATGGCCGGGGAGCTGTTTTTT.

Turning to this clonotype: A much larger clone differs from this one at a single base, so this may be a read error. CDR3 coding DNA: TGCGCCAGCAGCCTCAATGAGCGAGCTAGCACAGATATGCAGTATTTT. Amino acid sequence: CASSLNERASTDMQYF. The genes are TRBV5-1 and TRBJ2-3; possibly TRBD2 for D (5 bases). CDR3 length: 16 residues. Germline loops: CDR1 SGHRS, CDR2 YFSETQ.

For this clonotype: The germline gene is not matched at one end of the junction; a read error may be the cause. The chain carries TRBV11-2 and TRBJ1-1; D may be TRBD1 (6 bases). The germline CDR1 and CDR2 sequences are SGHAT and FQNNGV. The CDR3 contains 16 residues. The CDR3 sequence: CASNQSRGLVNTETFF. The DNA for the CDR3 is TGTGCCAGCAACCAATCTAGGGGGTTGGTGAACACTGAAACTTTCTTT.

This clonotype was found many times. The V and J genes are TRBV2 and TRBJ2-7, with TRBD1 as a possible D gene (5 bases). CDR3 length: 12 amino acids. Trimming removed 4 bases at V and 6 bases at J, with 10 bases between. Germline CDR1 reads SNHLY; CDR2 reads FYNNEI. In nucleotides, the CDR3 is TGTGCCAGCAGTGTCCAGGGCCGCGAGCAGTACTTC. Its translation: CASSVQGREQYF. The entire variable domain, with the rest obtained from reference TRBV2 and TRBJ2-7, is as follows: EPEVTQTPSHQVTQMGQEVILRCVPISNHLYFYWYRQILGQKVEFLVSFYNNEISEKSEIFDDQFSVERPDGSNFTLKIRSTKLEDSAMYFCASSVQGREQYFGPGTRLTVT.

On this clonotype itself: Without the conserved terminal phenylalanine or tryptophan, this CDR3 likely stems from a read error. The chain joins TRBV6-5 to TRBJ2-7; 12 bases agree with TRBD2. The CDR3 is made up of 16 amino acids. V was pared by 6 bases and J by 4 bases, with 10 bases of the junction left unmatched. Looked up from germline, CDR1 is MNHEY and CDR2 is SVGAGI. This chain's CDR3 is CASRREGLAGTYEQYL. CDR3 coding DNA: TGTGCCAGCAGACGAGAAGGACTAGCGGGGACTTACGAGCAGTACTTA.

Remarks on this clonotype: Since no conserved phenylalanine or tryptophan closes the CDR3, a read error is the likely cause. No DNA is shown, since the ends of the CDR3 on it are uncertain; the CDR3 is the one TCRdb lists. This chain links TRBV29-1 with TRBJ2-7; the D call in the table, TRBD1, was not verified against the DNA. The CDR3 has 16 amino acids, counting both end residues. Germline V gene lookup returns CDR1 SQVTM and CDR2 ANQGSEA. CDR3 sequence: CSAVTSGTGTPYELYI.

Comments on this clonotype: A read error is likely, as this CDR3 ends without the conserved phenylalanine or tryptophan. This chain connects TRBV7-9 to TRBJ2-3; 9 bases match TRBD2. The CDR3 runs 15 residues. Germline V gene sequence: CDR1 SEHNR, CDR2 FQNEAQ (reference sequence). This CDR3 is CANSVAGVETDMQYL. The CDR3 DNA is TGTGCCAACAGCGTAGCGGGAGTTGAGACAGATATGCAGTATTTG.

With respect to this clonotype: The junction does not match germline at one end; this may be a read error. The chain employs TRBV11-2 and TRBJ2-7; TRBD1 matches 7 bases. The CDR3 sequence is 16 residues long. CDR1 is SGHAT and CDR2 is FQNNGV in the germline V gene. For the CDR3, the DNA is TGTGCCAGCAGACCCCATTCTTCCGGGACAGCCTACGAGCGGTACTTC. Translated, it gives CASRPHSSGTAYERYF.

As to this clonotype: The junction departs from the called germline gene at one end, perhaps through a read error. The rearrangement links TRBV11-1 to TRBJ2-4; 10 positions match TRBD2. CDR1 and CDR2 (germline): SGHAT, FQDESV (reference sequence). The CDR3 consists of 17 residues. CDR3 residues: CASSFPGTSVTKNIRYF. Here the CDR3 DNA reads TGTGCCAGCAGCTTTCCCGGGACTAGCGTGACAAAAAACATTCGGTACTTC.